These T cell receptor beta chains were read from a single sample in a study of T-cell reconstitution after alpha-beta-depleted transplantation in children. TCRdb re-derived calls from the PCR reads in MiXCR, one entry per CDR3 protein. Among about 540,000 distinct CDR3 sequences listed, roughly 18% were seen once. The input for sequencing was PBMCs from the stem cell graft donor, taken from the stem cell graft. These receptors all come from a human donor who donated a stem cell graft to a child with acute lymphoblastic leukemia. The conserved cysteine and the conserved F or W are not part of the CDR3 here. Not all rows give a size; the values are once, few, many and, for expanded clones, a class.

clone size | J gene | V gene | CDR3 protein
few | TRBJ1-2 | TRBV7-9 | ASSSGTAYGYT
few | TRBJ2-5 | TRBV5-6 | ASSLAKGLPGETQY
. | TRBJ1-2 | TRBV11-1 | ASSPHRDAGYT
. | TRBJ2-5 | TRBV7-2 | ASSLAGGATQETQY
many | TRBJ2-5 | TRBV13 | ASSFGQGETQY
many | TRBJ2-3 | TRBV10-3 | AISEGGGRTDTQY
. | TRBJ2-7 | TRBV14 | ASSRPLAGGFYEQY
few | TRBJ2-5 | TRBV4-2 | ASSQDTQGAETQY
. | TRBJ2-7 | TRBV5-1 | ASSSGQGASEQY
few | TRBJ2-1 | TRBV10-3 | AISTEQGLGNEQF
. | TRBJ1-1 | TRBV5-5 | ASSLWGPMNTEAF
. | TRBJ1-1 | TRBV19 | ASSTQRAGTSNTEAF
many | TRBJ2-2 | TRBV6-1 | ASSTRGEPPGELF
few | TRBJ1-2 | TRBV15 | ATSRDNTGYT
. | TRBJ2-7 | TRBV12-3/TRBV12-4 | ASMGDTLYEQY
. | TRBJ1-1 | TRBV29-1 | SVKGLGLAF
few | TRBJ2-1 | TRBV19 | ASSILAGANEQF
few | TRBJ2-3 | TRBV7-6 | ASSSGVLDTQY
. | TRBJ1-4 | TRBV12-3/TRBV12-4 | ASSLGNEKLF
few | TRBJ2-7 | TRBV20-1 | SAQGYTYEQY
. | TRBJ1-2 | TRBV12-3/TRBV12-4 | ASSSDGFYGYT
. | TRBJ2-7 | TRBV5-1 | ASSLAQGLSSYEQY
. | TRBJ2-1 | TRBV14 | ASSQTTSGRYKGNEQF
few | TRBJ2-3 | TRBV5-6 | ASSFAGTGFTDTQY
few | TRBJ1-6 | TRBV6-1 | ASRRVTGGDSPLH
few | TRBJ2-2 | TRBV24-1 | ATSDTASNTGELF
. | TRBJ1-2 | TRBV3-1 | ASSAGQTYGYT
. | TRBJ2-1 | TRBV6-5 | ASITFRGEQF
few | TRBJ1-5 | TRBV19 | ASSISGDSNQPQH
. | TRBJ1-1 | TRBV5-1 | ASSLDQLATEAF
few | TRBJ2-7 | TRBV11-2 | ASTRSGTGATYEQY
. | TRBJ2-7 | TRBV12-3/TRBV12-4 | ASSSETSIEQY
few | TRBJ2-1 | TRBV5-1 | ASSLEGSWGSNEQF
many | TRBJ2-7 | TRBV10-3 | AISTGGIDEQY
few | TRBJ2-3 | TRBV29-1 | SVSVVRTDTQY
many | TRBJ2-1 | TRBV6-4 | ASSDEAGGSDEQF
. | TRBJ1-3 | TRBV12-3/TRBV12-4 | ASSPGRRLRNTIY
. | TRBJ2-7 | TRBV2 | AGTRTLSYEQY
. | TRBJ1-5 | TRBV2 | ASVREKLQGNQPQH
. | TRBJ2-1 | TRBV20-1 | SAKAGASSYNEQF
. | TRBJ2-1 | TRBV4-2 | ASSLVRDWSTNEQF
. | TRBJ2-7 | TRBV20-1 | SARASENYEQY
few | TRBJ2-7 | TRBV5-1 | ASSLASGRPPYEQY
few | TRBJ2-1 | TRBV12-3/TRBV12-4 | ASSFQGGGYNEQF
few | TRBJ2-1 | TRBV7-3 | ASSPTSGSSHEQF
few | TRBJ1-4 | TRBV20-1 | SARGQGGEDEKLF